The following is a TCR beta chain sequence with its context. Its antigen is unknown. CDR3 length: 13 amino acids. V shed 6 bases, J shed 8 bases, and the junction held 6 bases outside the gene matches. Looked up from germline, CDR1 is MNHEY and CDR2 is SMNVEV (reference sequence). The data belong to a study of T cells in localized non-small cell lung cancer. Study observations and caveats: Adjacent lung tissue had a median approximately 57 of the top 100 clones found in the tumor. Overall survival was longer when the density of T cells in the blood was higher.

Some clones are missing from TCRdb's copy, which holds only in-frame ones; the method was immunoSEQ multiplex PCR. The sample carries approximately 31,000 clones, approximately 84% recorded once. The material was peripheral blood, obtained before any cancer treatment. The clonotype comes from a male donor aged 60 or over with stage III lung adenocarcinoma. The chain is built from TRBV27 and TRBJ2-3; 9 nucleotides line up with TRBD2. The CDR3, as DNA: TGTGCCAGCAGGCGGGAGGGTGTGAGTACGCAGTATTTT. Protein: CASRREGVSTQYF.